The entry below gives a single T cell receptor beta chain sequence along with its context. The data originate from a study of regulatory T cells in long-lasting Graves disease. CDR3 size: 13 residues. The junction had 8 bases not matched to a gene; V was cut back by 4 bases and J by 8 bases. Germline V lookup: CDR1 DFQATT, CDR2 SNEGSKA (reference sequence). Assembly of TCR beta libraries relied on iRepertoire HTBI primers together with Arm-PCR of CDR3 regions. TCRdb fed the multiplex PCR reads into MiXCR, producing one record per CDR3 protein. In the table there are some 240,000 distinct CDR3 sequences, roughly a fifth of which are singletons. Time point defined: newly diagnosed GD, antithyroid drugs for less than 3 months. RNA from PBMCs was the source of the TCR library. These data also formed part of another study, on T cells in Graves' hyperthyroidism and ophthalmopathy.

This receptor was obtained from a woman aged 25 to 45 with Graves disease. The starting material was peripheral blood mononuclear cells (PBMCs), obtained at new diagnosis, from a patient treated with antithyroid drugs. The genes are TRBV20-1 and TRBJ1-2; 9 bases are shared with TRBD1. The CDR3 DNA follows: TGCAGTGCTACCCAACAGGGGGCTAACGGCTACACCTTC. It codes for CSATQQGANGYTF.